The 12 T cell receptor beta chains below were found in one sample sequenced in a study of T cell changes during pregnancy in multiple sclerosis. Clones were sequenced by immunoSEQ multiplex PCR, and TCRdb holds only the in-frame ones, with some missing. The sample gives about 32,000 clones, approximately 90% of which show up once; 11% is in the top ten. The source was CD8+ T cells from peripheral blood mononuclear cells, collected in the third trimester of pregnancy. Source of these receptors: a female donor with multiple sclerosis, enrolled in a pregnancy study.

The chain has TRBV27 and TRBJ2-3, with D possibly matching TRBD2 (6 bases). This CDR3 region has 12 residues. In germline, CDR1 is MNHEY, CDR2 SMNVEV (reference sequence). Trimming removed 6 bases from V and 8 bases from J, with 12 bases in between. CDR3 residues: CASSPRRGTQYF. In DNA, the CDR3 is TGTGCCAGCAGCCCCCGGCGGGGTACGCAGTATTTT.

The V call is TRBV9, the J call TRBJ2-5, with 8 nucleotides matching TRBD2. The J segment lost 5 bases and the V segment lost 3 bases, leaving 9 bases of the junction unmatched. Germline-derived CDR1 and CDR2 are SGDLS and YYNGEE. The CDR3 covers 15 residues. This CDR3 is CASSASGTSTETQYF. The DNA for the CDR3 is TGTGCCAGCAGCGCGTCCGGGACTAGTACGGAGACCCAGTACTTC.

The rearrangement uses TRBV6-5 and TRBJ1-1, with D possibly matching TRBD1 (5 bases). The CDR3 length is 13 residues. Trimming removed 0 bases from V and 6 bases from J, with 8 bases in between. Germline V gives CDR1 MNHEY, CDR2 SVGAGI. CDR3 sequence (DNA): TGTGCCAGCAGTTACTCAGGGGTCTCTGAAGCTTTCTTT. Translating gives CASSYSGVSEAFF.

V and J are TRBV5-6 and TRBJ1-1, with no clear D. The CDR3 extends over 13 amino acids. V gave up 3 bases and J gave up 1 base, with 7 bases separating them. In germline, CDR1 is SGHDT, CDR2 YYEEEE. DNA for the CDR3: TGTGCCAGCAGCTGGGCCTCGAACACTGAAGCTTTCTTT. Amino acid sequence: CASSWASNTEAFF. Full variable domain (rest looked up from reference TRBV5-6 and TRBJ1-1): DAGVTQSPTHLIKTRGQQVTLRCSPKSGHDTVSWYQQALGQGPQFIFQYYEEEERQRGNFPDRFSGHQFPNYSSELNVNALLLGDSALYLCASSWASNTEAFFGQGTRLTVV.

The rearrangement joins TRBV7-3 to TRBJ2-1, with 10 positions matching TRBD2. Trimming removed 2 bases from V and 2 bases from J; junction bases left unmatched: 15. The CDR3 runs to 20 residues. The germline CDR1 and CDR2 sequences are SGHTA and FQGTGA. CDR3 sequence (DNA): TGTGCCAGCAGCTTATGGGGTAGCGGGGGGCCAACCCACCCCTACAATGAGCAGTTCTTC. It is translated as CASSLWGSGGPTHPYNEQFF.

V usage is TRBV9 and J usage is TRBJ2-7, with 8 bases aligning to TRBD2. The germline CDR1 and CDR2 sequences are SGDLS and YYNGEE. J was trimmed by 0 bases and V by 0 bases; bases with no gene match: 5. The CDR3 runs 16 residues. Here the CDR3 DNA reads TGTGCCAGCAGCGTAGGTAGCGGGGCTATCTCCTACGAGCAGTACTTC. Translation: CASSVGSGAISYEQYF.

The V gene is TRBV14, the J gene TRBJ1-2, with 9 bases that match TRBD1. This CDR3 region has 15 residues. The germline gives CDR1 SGHDN, CDR2 FVKESK. Germline trimming cut 5 bases from V and 2 bases from J; bases unmatched to any gene: 6. The CDR3 bases are TGTGCCAGCAGCATTGGACAGGGGACAAACTATGGCTACACCTTC. Protein: CASSIGQGTNYGYTF.

This chain connects TRBV4-1 to TRBJ2-7, with TRBD2 matching over 14 bases. This CDR3 has 19 residues. Trimming removed 4 bases from V and 0 bases from J; junction bases left unmatched: 11. Germline V gives CDR1 MGHRA, CDR2 YSYEKL. This CDR3 reads CASSPPGTSGSPSSYEQYF. The CDR3 coding sequence is TGCGCCAGCAGCCCCCCCGGGACTAGCGGGAGCCCCAGCTCCTACGAGCAGTACTTC.

This clone was seen only once. This chain connects TRBV5-1 to TRBJ2-7, with D possibly being TRBD1 (7 bases). The length of the CDR3 is 14 residues. Germline CDR1 and CDR2: SGHRS and YFSETQ. V lost 3 bases to trimming and J lost 2 bases, with 12 bases between them. CDR3 amino acids: CASSSQGTPYEQYF. The CDR3 DNA is TGCGCCAGCAGCTCACAGGGGACTCCCTACGAGCAGTACTTC.

V usage is TRBV6-6 and J usage is TRBJ2-1; 9 bases map to TRBD1. Trimming took 0 bases from V and 7 from J; bases not matched to a gene: 4. The CDR3 is 15 residues long. Germline V gene data show CDR1 as MNHNY and CDR2 as SVGAGI (reference sequence). The CDR3 region is CASSYSWTGENEQFF. For the CDR3, the DNA is TGTGCCAGCAGTTACTCGTGGACAGGGGAAAATGAGCAGTTCTTC.

The chain couples TRBV27 to TRBJ2-7; 7 bases agree with TRBD2. Germline V lookup: CDR1 MNHEY, CDR2 SMNVEV (reference sequence). The trim removed 7 bases at V and 3 bases at J, leaving 12 bases unmatched. The CDR3 extends over 15 amino acids. The CDR3 bases are TGTGCCAGCAAGGTAGGGAGGGGTCCTTACTACGAGCAGTACTTC. Its translation: CASKVGRGPYYEQYF.

This chain connects TRBV6-6 to TRBJ2-5, with 7 bases matching TRBD2. From germline, CDR1 is MNHNY and CDR2 SVGAGI (reference sequence). This CDR3 contains 15 residues. V lost 0 bases, J lost 5 bases, and 6 bases stayed unmatched. The CDR3 sequence is CASSYSTSMAETQYF. Written as DNA, the CDR3 is TGTGCCAGCAGTTACTCGACTAGCATGGCGGAGACCCAGTACTTC.